This T cell receptor (beta chain) was identified during a study of OX40 agonist ivuxolimab in advanced cancers. About the research overall: Ivuxolimab, an antibody acting as an agonist of OX40 (CD134), was used to treat patients. The patients received ivuxolimab by intravenous route every 2 weeks at 0.01 to 10 mg/kg.

Blood was sampled at baseline, cycle 4 day 1, and cycle 7 day 1. Assay used: immunoSEQ multiplex PCR; TCRdb lists only in-frame clones, some missing. The sample carries some 60,000 clones, 85% recorded once. Trimming at V came to 1 base and at J to 0 bases, leaving 4 bases not matched to a gene. The CDR3 contains 17 residues. Germline V lookup: CDR1 WNHNN, CDR2 SYGVQD (reference sequence). The chain joins TRBV10-1 to TRBJ2-4, with 9 bases that match TRBD1. Sequencing was performed on CD4+ or CD8+ T cells sorted from blood, taken in a trial of the OX40 agonist ivuxolimab. This clonotype was obtained from an adult with an advanced solid tumor such as melanoma, head and neck, liver or kidney cancer. The CDR3 here is CASSEWDRVKAKNIQYF. CDR3 nucleotides: TGCGCCAGCAGTGAGTGGGACAGGGTGAAAGCCAAAAACATTCAGTACTTC.